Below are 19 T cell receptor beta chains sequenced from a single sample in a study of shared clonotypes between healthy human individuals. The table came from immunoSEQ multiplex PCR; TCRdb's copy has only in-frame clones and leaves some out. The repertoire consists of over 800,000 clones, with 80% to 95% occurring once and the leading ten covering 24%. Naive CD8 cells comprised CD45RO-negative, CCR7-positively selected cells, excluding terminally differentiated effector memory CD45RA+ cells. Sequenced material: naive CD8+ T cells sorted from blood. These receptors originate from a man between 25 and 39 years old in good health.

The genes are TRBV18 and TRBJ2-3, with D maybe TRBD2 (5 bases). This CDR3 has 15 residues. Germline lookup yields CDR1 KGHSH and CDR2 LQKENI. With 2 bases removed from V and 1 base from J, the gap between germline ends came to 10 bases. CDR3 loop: CASSPVSAGTDTQYF. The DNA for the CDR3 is TGTGCCAGCTCACCAGTATCAGCGGGCACAGATACGCAGTATTTT.

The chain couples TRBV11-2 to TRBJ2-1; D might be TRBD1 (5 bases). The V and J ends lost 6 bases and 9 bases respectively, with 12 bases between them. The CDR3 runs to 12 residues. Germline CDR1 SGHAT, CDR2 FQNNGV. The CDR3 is CASSFQGFEQFF. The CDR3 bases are TGTGCCAGCAGTTTTCAGGGTTTTGAGCAGTTCTTC.

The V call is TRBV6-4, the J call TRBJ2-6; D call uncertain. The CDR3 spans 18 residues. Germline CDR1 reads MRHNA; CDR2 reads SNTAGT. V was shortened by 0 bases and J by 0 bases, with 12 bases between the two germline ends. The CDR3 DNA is TGTGCCAGCAGTGACTCAGCGATTGACGACTCTGGGGCCAACGTCCTGACTTTC. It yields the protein CASSDSAIDDSGANVLTF.

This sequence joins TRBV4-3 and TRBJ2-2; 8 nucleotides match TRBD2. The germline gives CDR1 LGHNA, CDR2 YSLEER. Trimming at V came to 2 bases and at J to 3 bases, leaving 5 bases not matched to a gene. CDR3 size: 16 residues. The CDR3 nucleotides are TGCGCCAGCAGCCAAATCGGCGGGAGGCACACCGGGGAGCTGTTTTTT. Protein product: CASSQIGGRHTGELFF.

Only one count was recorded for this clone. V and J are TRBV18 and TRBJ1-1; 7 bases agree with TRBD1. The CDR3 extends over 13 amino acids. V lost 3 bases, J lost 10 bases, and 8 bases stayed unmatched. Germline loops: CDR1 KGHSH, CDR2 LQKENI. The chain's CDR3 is CASSPQGQLGAFF. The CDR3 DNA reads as TGTGCCAGCTCACCCCAGGGACAGCTTGGAGCTTTCTTT.

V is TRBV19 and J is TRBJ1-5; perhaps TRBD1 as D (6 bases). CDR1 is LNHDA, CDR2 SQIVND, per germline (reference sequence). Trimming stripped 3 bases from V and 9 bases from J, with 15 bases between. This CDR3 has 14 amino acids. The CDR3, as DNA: TGTGCCAGTAGTATGGGCCCAGGGGCTGGGCCCCAGCATTTT. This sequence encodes CASSMGPGAGPQHF.

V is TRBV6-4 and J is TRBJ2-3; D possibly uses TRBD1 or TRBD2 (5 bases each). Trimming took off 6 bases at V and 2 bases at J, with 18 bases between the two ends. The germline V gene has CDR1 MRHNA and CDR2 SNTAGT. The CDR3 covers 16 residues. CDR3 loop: CASSGAVNSYTDTQYF. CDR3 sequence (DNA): TGTGCCAGCAGCGGGGCAGTCAACTCATACACAGATACGCAGTATTTT.

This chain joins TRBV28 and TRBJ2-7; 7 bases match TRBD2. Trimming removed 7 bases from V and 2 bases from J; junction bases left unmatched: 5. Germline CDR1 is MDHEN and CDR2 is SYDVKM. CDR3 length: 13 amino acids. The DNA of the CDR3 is TGTGCCAGCACCTCCGGGACTACCTACGAGCAGTACTTC. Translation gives CASTSGTTYEQYF. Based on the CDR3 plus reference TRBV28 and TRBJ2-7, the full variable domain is DVKVTQSSRYLVKRTGEKVFLECVQDMDHENMFWYRQDPGLGLRLIYFSYDVKMKEKGDIPEGYSVSREKKERFSLILESASTNQTSMYLCASTSGTTYEQYFGPGTRLTVT.

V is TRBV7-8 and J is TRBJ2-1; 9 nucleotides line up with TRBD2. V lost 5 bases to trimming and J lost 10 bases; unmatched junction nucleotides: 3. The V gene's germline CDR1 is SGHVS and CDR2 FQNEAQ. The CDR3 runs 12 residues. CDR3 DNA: TGTGCCAGCAGCCTCGGACTAGCGGAGCAGTTCTTC. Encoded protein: CASSLGLAEQFF.

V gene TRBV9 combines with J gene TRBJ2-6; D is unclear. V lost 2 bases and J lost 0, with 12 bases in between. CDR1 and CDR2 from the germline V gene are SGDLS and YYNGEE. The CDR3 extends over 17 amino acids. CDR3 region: CASSVETASSGANVLTF. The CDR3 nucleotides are TGTGCCAGCAGCGTCGAAACAGCGAGCTCTGGGGCCAACGTCCTGACTTTC.

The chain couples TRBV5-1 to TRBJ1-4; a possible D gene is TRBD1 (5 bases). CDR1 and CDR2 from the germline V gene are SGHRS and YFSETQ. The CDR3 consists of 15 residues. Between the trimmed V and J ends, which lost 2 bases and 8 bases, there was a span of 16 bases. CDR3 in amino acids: CASSFSQALGEKLFF. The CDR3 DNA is TGCGCCAGCAGCTTCTCACAGGCCCTAGGCGAAAAACTGTTTTTT.

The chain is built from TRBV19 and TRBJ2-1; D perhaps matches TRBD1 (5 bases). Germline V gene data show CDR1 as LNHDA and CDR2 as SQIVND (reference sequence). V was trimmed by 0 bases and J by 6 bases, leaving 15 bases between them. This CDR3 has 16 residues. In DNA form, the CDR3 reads TGTGCCAGTAGTATAGATTCCATGGACATCGGCAATGAGCAGTTCTTC. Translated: CASSIDSMDIGNEQFF.

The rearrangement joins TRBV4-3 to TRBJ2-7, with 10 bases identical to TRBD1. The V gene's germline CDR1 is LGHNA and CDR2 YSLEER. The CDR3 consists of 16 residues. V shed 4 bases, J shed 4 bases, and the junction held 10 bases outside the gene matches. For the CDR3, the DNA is TGCGCCAGCAGCCTGGGGGCAGGGACAGGGGCGTACGAGCAGTACTTC. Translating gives CASSLGAGTGAYEQYF.

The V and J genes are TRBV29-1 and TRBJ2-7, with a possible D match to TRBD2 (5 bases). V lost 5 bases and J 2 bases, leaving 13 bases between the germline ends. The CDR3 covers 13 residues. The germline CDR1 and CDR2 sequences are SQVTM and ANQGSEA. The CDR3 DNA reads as TGCAGCGTTCAGCACGAGGGCCCCTACGAGCAGTACTTC. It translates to CSVQHEGPYEQYF.

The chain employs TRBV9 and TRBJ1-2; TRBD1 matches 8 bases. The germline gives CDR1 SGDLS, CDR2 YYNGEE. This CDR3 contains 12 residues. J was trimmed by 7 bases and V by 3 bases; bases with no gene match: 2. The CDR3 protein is CASSGTGFGYTF. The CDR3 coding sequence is TGTGCCAGCAGCGGGACAGGGTTTGGCTACACCTTC.

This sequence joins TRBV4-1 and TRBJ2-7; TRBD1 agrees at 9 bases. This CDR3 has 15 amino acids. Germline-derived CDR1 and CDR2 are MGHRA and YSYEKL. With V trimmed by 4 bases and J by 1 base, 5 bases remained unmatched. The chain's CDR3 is CASSPSGTGSYEQYF. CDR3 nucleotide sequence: TGCGCCAGCAGCCCTTCCGGGACAGGGTCCTACGAGCAGTACTTC.

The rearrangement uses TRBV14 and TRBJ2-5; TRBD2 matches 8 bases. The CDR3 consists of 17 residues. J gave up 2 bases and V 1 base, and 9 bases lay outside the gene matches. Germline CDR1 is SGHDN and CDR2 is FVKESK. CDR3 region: CASSQGWSGGDQETQYF. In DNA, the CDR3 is TGTGCCAGCAGCCAAGGATGGTCGGGAGGGGATCAAGAGACCCAGTACTTC.

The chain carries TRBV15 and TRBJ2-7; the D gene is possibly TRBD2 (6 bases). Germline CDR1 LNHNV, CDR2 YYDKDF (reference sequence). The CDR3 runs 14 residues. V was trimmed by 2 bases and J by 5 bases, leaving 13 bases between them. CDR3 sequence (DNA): TGTGCCACCAGCAGAAAGACGGGGGAGGACGAGCAGTACTTC. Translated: CATSRKTGEDEQYF.

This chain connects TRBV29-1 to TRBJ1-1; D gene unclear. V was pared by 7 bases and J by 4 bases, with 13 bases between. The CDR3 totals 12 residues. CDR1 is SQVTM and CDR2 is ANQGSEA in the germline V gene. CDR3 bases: TGCAGCGCTCACACCCTGGGCACTGAAGCTTTCTTT. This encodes CSAHTLGTEAFF.